Presented here are 7 T cell receptor beta chains from one specimen sequenced in a study of a mutant IDH1 vaccine in newly diagnosed glioma. Time point: baseline, week 1 (first vaccination visit). Treatment here: pre-vaccination baseline after standard-of-care therapy. Clones were sequenced by immunoSEQ multiplex PCR, and TCRdb holds only the in-frame ones, with some missing. The table has some 16,000 clones, just under 80% seen once. The starting material was PBMCs, obtained from a glioma patient treated with radiotherapy, temozolomide or both. The source of these receptors is a man aged 40-49 years with glioma.

The V and J genes are TRBV5-1 and TRBJ2-7; 8 bases map to TRBD1. Trimming at V came to 4 bases and at J to 5 bases, leaving 8 bases not matched to a gene. Germline assignment: CDR1 SGHRS and CDR2 YFSETQ. The CDR3 length is 14 residues. The CDR3 here is CASSPGQGEDEQYV. CDR3 DNA: TGCGCCAGCAGCCCCGGACAGGGCGAAGACGAGCAGTACGTC.

Only a few counts were recorded for this clone. This rearrangement joins TRBV25-1 to TRBJ1-2; a weak D match, TRBD1 (6 bases). The CDR3 is made up of 15 amino acids. Germline lookup yields CDR1 MGHDK and CDR2 SYGVNS. Trimming removed 2 bases from V and 8 bases from J, with 18 bases in between. Here the CDR3 reads CASSEVNRVVGGYTF. Here the CDR3 DNA reads TGTGCCAGCAGTGAAGTGAACAGGGTGGTCGGCGGCTACACCTTC.

This clone has a single count. This sequence joins TRBV5-8 and TRBJ1-5, with D hard to call. CDR1 SGHTS and CDR2 YDEGEE come from the germline V gene. The germline V and J ends were trimmed by 3 bases and 9 bases, with 10 bases remaining between them. CDR3 size: 12 residues. DNA of the CDR3: TGTGCCAGCAGCTCCGCGGGTCGGCCCCAGCATTTT. It specifies CASSSAGRPQHF.

The J gene is TRBJ2-1, the V gene TRBV7-9, with D perhaps matching TRBD1 (6 bases). Between the trimmed V and J ends, which lost 4 bases and 3 bases, there was a span of 16 bases. The V gene's germline CDR1 is SEHNR and CDR2 FQNEAQ (reference sequence). CDR3 length: 16 amino acids. The CDR3: CASSSQGWGDYNEQFF. The CDR3 coding sequence is TGTGCCAGCAGCTCCCAGGGGTGGGGCGACTACAATGAGCAGTTCTTC. Together with reference TRBV7-9 and TRBJ2-1, the CDR3 gives the full variable domain: DTGVSQNPRHKITKRGQNVTFRCDPISEHNRLYWYRQTLGQGPEFLTYFQNEAQLEKSRLLSDRFSAERPKGSFSTLEIQRTEQGDSAMYLCASSSQGWGDYNEQFFGPGTRLTVL.

The chain carries TRBV11-2 and TRBJ2-7; 8 bases fit TRBD2. CDR1 is SGHAT, CDR2 FQNNGV, per germline. The CDR3 runs to 17 residues. V was pared by 5 bases and J by 1 base, with 13 bases of the junction left unmatched. The DNA of the CDR3 is TGTGCCAGCAGCCGCGCCGGACTAGCAACTACATCCTACGAGCAGTACTTC. Its protein is CASSRAGLATTSYEQYF.

The chain carries TRBV20-1 and TRBJ1-4; D not certain. V dropped 5 bases and J dropped 6 bases, with 7 bases sitting between them. Germline V gives CDR1 DFQATT, CDR2 SNEGSKA (reference sequence). The CDR3 runs 11 residues. The CDR3 nucleotides read TGCAGTGCTTTCGGATATGAAAAACTGTTTTTT. This sequence encodes CSAFGYEKLFF.

The CDR3: CASSLLPDTQYF. The DNA of the CDR3 is TGTGCCAGCAGCTTACTGCCAGATACGCAGTATTTT. This rearrangement joins TRBV7-9 to TRBJ2-3, with D unresolved. This CDR3 region has 12 residues. Germline V gene sequence: CDR1 SEHNR, CDR2 FQNEAQ (reference sequence). Trimming stripped 2 bases from V and 4 bases from J, with 4 bases between.